What follows are 28 T cell receptor beta chains derived from one specimen sequenced in a study of blood T cells in healthy people across ages. Sample-barcoded 5' priming and a J-beta primer mix drove a second PCR of about 7 to 11 cycles. TCRdb re-derived calls from the 5' RACE reads in MiXCR, one entry per CDR3 protein. The table has about 1.4 million distinct CDR3 sequences, approximately 59% seen once. Input material: blood. These receptors were taken from a man between 18 and 29 years old in good health.

V and J are TRBV10-3 and TRBJ2-1; TRBD2 agrees at 10 bases. CDR1 ENHRY and CDR2 SYGVKD come from the germline V gene. The ends lost 6 bases at V and 5 bases at J; junction bases unmatched: 4. This CDR3 region has 14 residues. CDR3 nucleotides: TGTGCCATCAGAGAGCGGGGGGGCAACAATGAGCAGTTCTTC. It codes for CAIRERGGNNEQFF.

The rearrangement joins TRBV28 to TRBJ2-5, with a weak D call TRBD1 (5 bases). The J call may be mistaken, given a closer DNA end match to TRBJ2-7. The CDR3 covers 12 residues. Looked up from germline, CDR1 is MDHEN and CDR2 is SYDVKM. The CDR3 region is CASSLGHPEQYF. DNA for the CDR3: TGTGCCAGCAGTTTAGGACATCCCGAGCAGTACTTC.

The chain joins TRBV29-1 to TRBJ1-1; 9 nucleotides match TRBD1. Germline V gives CDR1 SQVTM, CDR2 ANQGSEA. The CDR3 extends over 14 amino acids. Trimming cost V 5 bases and J 5 bases; bases outside gene matches: 9. DNA for the CDR3: TGCAGCGTTACCGGGACAGGGCTCGGTACTGAAGCTTTCTTT. It is translated as CSVTGTGLGTEAFF.

This clonotype was seen more than once but under ten times. V and J are TRBV28 and TRBJ1-2; no clear D gene. The CDR3 has 15 amino acids. Trimming shortened V by 6 bases and J by 2 bases, and 16 bases separated the two germline ends. CDR1 is MDHEN, CDR2 SYDVKM, per germline. The CDR3 DNA reads TGTGCCAGCAGAAGGGCCGCGGGGATAAACTATGGCTACACCTTC. Protein product: CASRRAAGINYGYTF.

The chain has TRBV9 and TRBJ1-6; no definite D call. Between the trimmed V and J ends, which lost 2 bases and 1 base, there was a span of 10 bases. Germline V CDR1 and CDR2: SGDLS, YYNGEE. The CDR3 runs to 16 residues. Here the CDR3 DNA reads TGTGCCAGCAGCGTCGGCCCTAGGTCCTATAATTCACCCCTCCACTTT. Amino acid sequence: CASSVGPRSYNSPLHF.

The chain uses TRBV3-1 and TRBJ2-3; a possible D gene is TRBD2 (6 bases). From germline, CDR1 is LGHDT and CDR2 YNNKEL (reference sequence). The CDR3 runs 16 residues. Trimming left V 0 bases short and J 1 base short, with 11 bases between. DNA of the CDR3: TGTGCCAGCAGCCAAGAGAATAGCGGTGGCACAGATACGCAGTATTTT. It encodes CASSQENSGGTDTQYF.

The table lists this clonotype with a few counts. V usage is TRBV29-1 and J usage is TRBJ2-7; D is perhaps TRBD2 (6 bases). Trimming shortened V by 3 bases and J by 2 bases, and 14 bases separated the two germline ends. The CDR3 is made up of 14 amino acids. Germline CDR1 is SQVTM and CDR2 is ANQGSEA. The CDR3 coding sequence is TGCAGCGTTGAGGACATAGGCGGGACCTACGAGCAGTACTTC. Protein sequence: CSVEDIGGTYEQYF.

J is TRBJ2-1 and V is TRBV6-1; 7 nucleotides agree with TRBD1. With V trimmed by 3 bases and J by 7 bases, 9 bases remained unmatched. The CDR3 covers 15 residues. Per germline, CDR1 MNHNS and CDR2 SASEGT. The CDR3 is CASSDGQGVRNEQFF. In DNA form, the CDR3 reads TGTGCCAGCAGTGATGGTCAGGGGGTACGGAATGAGCAGTTCTTC.

This clonotype was picked up one time. This chain joins TRBV2 and TRBJ1-2; D is perhaps TRBD1 (5 bases). This CDR3 spans 18 amino acids. The germline gives CDR1 SNHLY, CDR2 FYNNEI. V shed 0 bases and J shed 2 bases, with 19 bases lying between them. The CDR3 region has the DNA TGTGCCAGCAGTGAAGCGCTAAACAGGCAGATACCCAACTATGGCTACACCTTC. Protein: CASSEALNRQIPNYGYTF.

The chain carries TRBV9 and TRBJ2-1; D unclear. The germline CDR1 and CDR2 sequences are SGDLS and YYNGEE. Trimming left V 0 bases short and J 8 bases short, with 15 bases between. The CDR3 runs 15 residues. CDR3 nucleotides: TGTGCCAGCAGCGTAGAAAACGGGTGGGCCCATGAGCAGTTCTTC. This codes for CASSVENGWAHEQFF.

The V gene is TRBV28, the J gene TRBJ1-2, with 7 bases aligning to TRBD1. The V gene's germline CDR1 is MDHEN and CDR2 SYDVKM. The V segment lost 2 bases and the J segment 1 base; nucleotides outside the gene matches: 7. CDR3 length: 16 amino acids. Written as DNA, the CDR3 is TGTGCCAGCAGTTTACAGGGGGGAGAATTTAACTATGGCTACACCTTC. This sequence encodes CASSLQGGEFNYGYTF.

V is TRBV27 and J is TRBJ1-5; no reliable D call. Germline CDR1 reads MNHEY; CDR2 reads SMNVEV (reference sequence). Trimming pared 9 bases from V and 6 bases from J, leaving 18 bases between. There are 14 residues in the CDR3. CDR3 in amino acids: CASQVAGSGQPQHF. In DNA, the CDR3 is TGTGCCAGTCAGGTTGCGGGGTCGGGTCAGCCCCAGCATTTT.

The V gene is TRBV7-9, the J gene TRBJ2-4; D perhaps matches TRBD2 (6 bases). The assigned J gene may be wrong: the sequence end matches TRBJ2-7 better. This CDR3 has 14 amino acids. Germline V gene sequence: CDR1 SEHNR, CDR2 FQNEAQ (reference sequence). CDR3 loop: CASSSPGVTYEQYF. In DNA form, the CDR3 reads TGTGCCAGCAGCTCCCCGGGAGTTACCTACGAGCAGTACTTC.

The chain recombines TRBV7-2 with TRBJ2-3; 11 bases agree with TRBD2. V lost 0 bases to trimming and J lost 7 bases; unmatched junction nucleotides: 12. Germline-derived CDR1 and CDR2 are SGHTA and FQGNSA. The CDR3 runs to 18 residues. The DNA of the CDR3 is TGTGCCAGCAGCTTAGCCCCGGGTACTAGCGGGGGTTGGAATACGCAGTATTTT. This sequence encodes CASSLAPGTSGGWNTQYF. Full variable domain (missing parts from reference TRBV7-2 and TRBJ2-3): GAGVSQSPSNKVTEKGKDVELRCDPISGHTALYWYRQSLGQGLEFLIYFQGNSAPDKSGLPSDRFSAERTGGSVSTLTIQRTQQEDSAVYLCASSLAPGTSGGWNTQYFGPGTRLTVL.

The rearrangement links TRBV12-3 or TRBV12-4 to TRBJ2-7; weak D call: TRBD1 (5 bases). The CDR3 is made up of 13 amino acids. V was cut by 6 bases and J by 2 bases, with 11 bases left in between. DNA for the CDR3: TGTGCCAGCAGCATAGACAGTCCCTACGAGCAGTACTTC. Translation gives CASSIDSPYEQYF.

The gene calls are TRBV7-9 and TRBJ1-1; D gene unclear. The germline V and J ends were trimmed by 2 bases and 4 bases, with 5 bases remaining between them. Germline values: CDR1 SEHNR, CDR2 FQNEAQ (reference sequence). This CDR3 is 12 amino acids long. Written as DNA, the CDR3 is TGTGCCAGCAGCTTACGGTCCACTGAAGCTTTCTTT. Its translation: CASSLRSTEAFF.

This sequence joins TRBV12-5 and TRBJ2-7, with unresolved D. Trimming stripped 5 bases from V and 10 bases from J, with 12 bases between. Germline CDR1 and CDR2: LGHNT and FRNRAP. CDR3 size: 11 residues. This CDR3 reads CASGPPAAQYF. The CDR3 DNA sequence: TGTGCTAGTGGTCCCCCGGCGGCCCAGTACTTC.

The chain is built from TRBV29-1 and TRBJ2-1; D is unclear. CDR1 and CDR2 (germline): SQVTM, ANQGSEA. Between the trimmed V and J ends, which lost 6 bases and 2 bases, there was a span of 11 bases. The CDR3 sequence is 13 residues long. This CDR3 reads CSVLTGTYNEQFF. The CDR3 nucleotides read TGCAGCGTCTTAACCGGAACCTACAATGAGCAGTTCTTC.

The CDR3 sequence is CSARSEAKNIQYF. For the CDR3, the DNA is TGCAGTGCTAGAAGTGAAGCCAAAAACATTCAGTACTTC. The V gene is TRBV20-1, the J gene TRBJ2-4; D gene uncertain. V was clipped by 2 bases and J by 0 bases, with 5 bases between them. The CDR3 length is 13 residues. Germline CDR1 is DFQATT and CDR2 is SNEGSKA (reference sequence).

The count of this clonotype is one. This sequence joins TRBV7-2 and TRBJ1-5, with 7 bases that match TRBD1. V was clipped by 1 base and J by 5 bases; unmatched bases: 5. This CDR3 contains 15 residues. The germline gives CDR1 SGHTA, CDR2 FQGNSA. The CDR3 loop reads CASSLGTGAYQPQHF. In DNA, the CDR3 is TGTGCCAGCAGCTTAGGTACAGGGGCCTATCAGCCCCAGCATTTT.

This clonotype has just a few counts. The V call is TRBV3-1, the J call TRBJ2-7; no definite D call. The CDR3 contains 14 residues. With 1 base removed from V and 0 bases from J, the gap between germline ends came to 7 bases. CDR1 and CDR2 from the germline V gene are LGHDT and YNNKEL (reference sequence). The CDR3, as DNA: TGTGCCAGCAGCCAAGTAAGGCCCTCCTACGAGCAGTACTTC. This translates into CASSQVRPSYEQYF.

This sequence joins TRBV4-3 and TRBJ2-7, with 11 bases that match TRBD2. The end of the DNA fits TRBJ2-4 better, so the J call may be wrong. The CDR3 runs 17 residues. Germline assignment: CDR1 LGHNA and CDR2 YSLEER. The CDR3 nucleotides are TGCGCCAGCAGCCAAGATCCTAGCGGGGGGGCCAAAAACATTCAGTACTTC. Translated: CASSQDPSGGAKNIQYF.

This clonotype was seen a single time. The genes are TRBV30 and TRBJ2-7; 7 positions agree with TRBD1. There are 13 residues in the CDR3. The germline V gene has CDR1 GTSNPN and CDR2 SVGIG (reference sequence). Germline trimming cut 4 bases from V and 1 base from J; bases unmatched to any gene: 4. The DNA of the CDR3 is TGTGCCTGGACCTCAGGGGGTTCCTACGAGCAGTACTTC. Its translation: CAWTSGGSYEQYF.

V and J are TRBV4-1 and TRBJ2-5, with D perhaps matching TRBD2 (6 bases). The J call is uncertain, as TRBJ2-7 better fits the DNA end. The CDR3 is made up of 16 amino acids. Germline values: CDR1 MGHRA, CDR2 YSYEKL. The CDR3 region is CASSQDPSRLGVEQYF. As DNA, the CDR3 is TGCGCCAGCAGCCAGGATCCTTCAAGACTAGGGGTCGAGCAGTACTTC.

This chain uses TRBV15 with TRBJ2-5, with no clear D. The CDR3 is made up of 13 amino acids. V was shortened by 7 bases and J by 5 bases, with 14 bases between the two germline ends. Germline V gene data show CDR1 as LNHNV and CDR2 as YYDKDF (reference sequence). The CDR3 DNA reads as TGTGCCACCAAGGACCAAAATGCGGAGACCCAGTACTTC. It encodes CATKDQNAETQYF.

In its sample, this clonotype was seen a few times. The rearrangement links TRBV10-3 to TRBJ2-4, with 7 bases matching TRBD1. V lost 3 bases, J lost 4 bases, and 9 bases stayed unmatched. This CDR3 spans 16 amino acids. CDR1 ENHRY and CDR2 SYGVKD come from the germline V gene. CDR3 region: CAISEVDRAGKNIQYF. The DNA for the CDR3 is TGTGCCATCAGTGAAGTTGACAGGGCCGGAAAAAACATTCAGTACTTC.

This clonotype was found a few times. The chain carries TRBV15 and TRBJ2-4; 9 bases map to TRBD1. TRBJ2-7 matches the DNA end more closely, so the J call is doubtful. CDR3 length: 14 amino acids. CDR1 is LNHNV, CDR2 YYDKDF, per germline (reference sequence). CDR3 amino acids: CATSNRDRAYEQYF. In DNA form, the CDR3 reads TGTGCCACCAGCAACCGGGACAGGGCCTACGAGCAGTACTTC.

J is TRBJ2-5 and V is TRBV20-1, with 14 nucleotides matching TRBD2. The V segment lost 8 bases and the J segment 11 bases; nucleotides outside the gene matches: 10. The CDR3 spans 13 residues. The germline V gene has CDR1 DFQATT and CDR2 SNEGSKA (reference sequence). CDR3 DNA: TGCAGTCCCTTGGGACTAGCGGGGGATGAGCAGTACTTC. Protein sequence: CSPLGLAGDEQYF.